What follows describes a single TCR beta chain. Its target antigen remains unknown. Base qualities are not at hand, and no much larger clone is one base apart. The V end gives up 0 bases and the J end 1 base, leaving 4 bases in the junction not matched to a gene. CDR1 SGHNT and CDR2 YYREEE were looked up in the germline V gene (reference sequence). There are 16 amino acids in the CDR3, from cysteine to phenylalanine inclusive. The sequence is cut down to CDR3 DNA, 48 bases in frame from base 1. TCRbeta CDR3 regions were amplified from genomic DNA by means of the immunoSEQ Assay, a bias-controlled multiplex PCR. In the original analysis: Within the assay, amplification of reference gene primers was used to estimate how many nucleated cells each sample contained. To quantify the absolute abundance of each unique TCRbeta CDR3 rearrangement, sequence reads were collapsed and filtered. For each sample, productive Simpson clonality was calculated as the square root of Simpson's diversity index across productive rearrangements. TCRdb re-hosts the immuneACCESS table, in-frame sequences only. Its copies lack some clones; in the studies checked, an unresolved V gene accounts for under half of them, and the cause for the rest is not known. V, J and clone size derive from that table, while D and trimming were established from the DNA sequence. The sample table records 150,000 to 200,000 clones; more than 75% of these occur just once. The ten largest clones capture 5% to 6% of the sample.

The data are from a study of blood T cell repertoires in COVID-19 (dated by TCRdb to between 2020 and 2021). Background for the entire study: Collaborator samples came from the United States, Italy and Spain and covered acute and convalescent phases of COVID-19. The repertoires were made available in a free public database intended to serve as a resource for research on the immune response to SARS-CoV-2. HLA class I and class II types, where available, came from metadata supplied by the sample provider rather than from assay-based typing. The dataset comprised deeply sampled blood TCRbeta repertoires from subjects exposed to, actively infected with, or recovered from COVID-19. The samples were drawn from two sources: the first 160 participants of the ongoing ImmuneRACE study, and 1,000 to 1,500 subjects contributed by 6 global collaborators. A de-identified subject ID, COVID-19 status, age in years and sex were almost always included in the sample metadata. The prospective study material was composed of cDNA or gDNA derived from T cells, B-cell-depleted T cells, or PBMCs. The paper as a whole reports these results and caveats: The quantity of clinical and demographic metadata differed by source and by participant and was supplied without curation.

Participants in the prospective study were aged roughly 18 to 95 years, lived in 24 United States geographic areas, and enrolled through a virtual design. To assign participants to cohorts, the prospective study relied on clinical history that participants themselves reported in a screening survey and a study questionnaire. For ImmuneRACE Cohort 3, a participant was defined as recovered based on two consecutive negative NP/OP PCR tests, clearance by a healthcare professional, or resolution of symptoms. Mobile phlebotomists in the prospective study collected whole blood, serum and a nasopharyngeal or oropharyngeal swab from every participant. Additional blood draws and questionnaires over an approximately 2-month period could optionally be provided by prospective study participants. Prospective study blood samples were shipped either frozen or at room temperature before DNA extraction.

This receptor was identified in a middle-aged man who had recovered from COVID-19. Sequences were obtained from PBMCs or T cells enriched from blood (not recorded which). The chain uses TRBV5-4 and TRBJ1-5; TRBD1 agrees with 7 junctional bases. This receptor carries the CDR3 CASSLDGQESNQPQHF. At the DNA level, the sequence is TGTGCCAGCAGCTTGGACGGACAGGAAAGCAATCAGCCCCAGCATTTT. The entire variable domain, with the stretches around the CDR3 drawn from the reference TRBV5-4 and TRBJ1-5 proteins, is ETGVTQSPTHLIKTRGQQVTLRCSSQSGHNTVSWYQQALGQGPQFIFQYYREEENGRGNFPPRFSGLQFPNYSSELNVNALELDDSALYLCASSLDGQESNQPQHFGDGTRLSIL.